The next 7 T cell receptor beta chains were all read from a single sample in a study of human T cells and chemical hapten exposure. TCRdb re-derived calls from the RACE reads in MiXCR, one entry per CDR3 protein. The sample yields some 360,000 distinct CDR3 sequences, less than 6.5% seen once. Documented time point: pre-sensitization, week 0. Sample treatment: therapeutic diphenylcyclopropenone sensitization with weekly scalp DPC. This specimen was whole blood, taken in connection with sensitization to the hapten diphenylcyclopropenone (DPC). These receptors originate from a woman aged 45-65 years with alopecia areata. Some clones in this sample may be carry-over from other donors' samples.

This clonotype came up a few times. The chain carries TRBV4-2 and TRBJ1-2; 8 bases fit TRBD1. Germline CDR1 LGHNA, CDR2 YNFKEQ. CDR3 length: 14 residues. The V segment lost 4 bases and the J segment 6 bases; nucleotides outside the gene matches: 7. The CDR3 spells CASSPSGQVHGYTF. The CDR3 DNA follows: TGTGCCAGCAGCCCGTCGGGACAGGTACATGGCTACACCTTC.

The chain employs TRBV4-2 and TRBJ2-7, with D possibly TRBD1 on 6 matching bases. Per the germline V gene, CDR1 is LGHNA and CDR2 is YNFKEQ. The CDR3 is made up of 16 amino acids. The V end lost 4 bases, the J end lost 3 bases, and 19 bases lay between the germline ends. The CDR3 coding sequence is TGTGCCAGCAGCCCCCGGTCCCGGGACAAGAGCTACGAGCAGTACTTC. Amino acid sequence: CASSPRSRDKSYEQYF.

This clonotype occurred a few times. V and J are TRBV5-1 and TRBJ2-3; D call uncertain. The CDR3 extends over 14 amino acids. Trimming removed 0 bases at V and 2 bases at J, with 7 bases between. In germline, CDR1 is SGHRS, CDR2 YFSETQ. The CDR3 loop is CASSLGYHTDTQYF. Here the CDR3 DNA reads TGCGCCAGCAGCTTGGGGTATCACACAGATACGCAGTATTTT.

The J gene is TRBJ1-1, the V gene TRBV30; no reliable D call. The germline V gene encodes CDR1 GTSNPN and CDR2 SVGIG (reference sequence). The CDR3 is 12 amino acids. The germline V and J ends were trimmed by 5 bases and 1 base, with 8 bases remaining between them. The CDR3: CAWAGRNTEAFF. DNA for the CDR3: TGTGCCTGGGCCGGACGGAACACTGAAGCTTTCTTT.

The gene calls are TRBV20-1 and TRBJ1-2, with D perhaps TRBD1 (5 bases). CDR3 size: 14 residues. Trimming stripped 7 bases from V and 2 bases from J, with 17 bases between. CDR1 and CDR2 from the germline V gene are DFQATT and SNEGSKA (reference sequence). Written as DNA, the CDR3 is TGCAGTGTTAAGCAGGGAGGGGACAACTATGGCTACACCTTC. It encodes CSVKQGGDNYGYTF.

This clonotype appeared many times. The chain couples TRBV29-1 to TRBJ2-1; D tentatively reads TRBD1 or TRBD2 (5 bases each). The V and J ends lost 2 bases and 7 bases respectively, with 12 bases between them. The germline CDR1 and CDR2 sequences are SQVTM and ANQGSEA. This CDR3 region has 13 residues. The CDR3 nucleotides are TGCAGCGTTGAAAGCGGTGCAGGGAATGAGCAGTTCTTC. This gives the protein CSVESGAGNEQFF.

This clonotype was seen repeatedly, ten times or more. The CDR3 region has the DNA TGTGCCAGCAGGGAAGGCGGACTAGCGGGAGTTAGAGAGCAGTACTTC. Its protein is CASREGGLAGVREQYF. V gene TRBV27 combines with J gene TRBJ2-7, with TRBD2 matching 13 bases. The junction had 12 bases not matched to a gene; V was cut back by 6 bases and J by 7 bases. The CDR3 spans 16 residues. Germline loops: CDR1 MNHEY, CDR2 SMNVEV (reference sequence).